Following are 26 T cell receptor beta chains from one sample sequenced in a study of OX40 agonist ivuxolimab in advanced cancers. Library method: the immunoSEQ multiplex PCR assay. Drawn from immuneACCESS, this table holds only the in-frame rearrangements with V and J called that TCRdb kept. Clones are partly lost; checked studies trace under half to an unresolved V gene and leave the rest unexplained. Recorded for this sample are about 53,000 clones; roughly 79% of them occurred a single time. Of the sample, about 2.3% is held by the ten largest clones. The source material was CD4+ or CD8+ T cells sorted from blood, sampled in a trial of the OX40 agonist ivuxolimab. These receptors all stem from an adult with an advanced solid tumor such as melanoma, head and neck, liver or kidney cancer.

The chain uses TRBV5-1 and TRBJ1-1; TRBD1 might be the D (5 bases). Germline V CDR1 and CDR2: SGHRS, YFSETQ. The CDR3 totals 15 residues. Trimming left V 2 bases short and J 5 bases short, with 16 bases between. In nucleotides, the CDR3 is TGCGCCAGCAGCTTCCAAGTGGGGCCGGCGACTGAAGCTTTCTTT. This translates into CASSFQVGPATEAFF.

The J gene is TRBJ2-4, the V gene TRBV7-2; D call uncertain. The CDR3 contains 16 residues. Germline V gives CDR1 SGHTA, CDR2 FQGNSA. V shed 5 bases and J shed 0 bases, with 14 bases lying between them. Written as DNA, the CDR3 is TGTGCCAGCAGCCCCACGCTGGCCGTAGCCAAAAACATTCAGTACTTC. As protein: CASSPTLAVAKNIQYF. Combining the CDR3 with reference TRBV7-2 and TRBJ2-4 gives the whole variable domain GAGVSQSPSNKVTEKGKDVELRCDPISGHTALYWYRQSLGQGLEFLIYFQGNSAPDKSGLPSDRFSAERTGGSVSTLTIQRTQQEDSAVYLCASSPTLAVAKNIQYFGAGTRLSVL.

V is TRBV19 and J is TRBJ2-3, with D tentatively TRBD2 (5 bases). The CDR3 spans 13 residues. Looked up from germline, CDR1 is LNHDA and CDR2 is SQIVND (reference sequence). The ends were cut back, 3 bases at V and 6 bases at J, with 10 bases in the middle. The CDR3 region has the DNA TGTGCCAGTAGTATCCCCATAGCGGATACGCAGTATTTT. It is translated as CASSIPIADTQYF.

This chain joins TRBV7-9 and TRBJ1-5, with D uncertain. Trimming pared 3 bases from V and 2 bases from J, leaving 14 bases between. CDR1 and CDR2 from the germline V gene are SEHNR and FQNEAQ (reference sequence). The length of the CDR3 is 16 residues. The CDR3 sequence is CASSFWSGEGNQPQHF. CDR3 bases: TGTGCCAGCAGCTTTTGGTCGGGAGAGGGCAATCAGCCCCAGCATTTT.

The count of this clone is one. The DNA for the CDR3 is TGTGCCAGCAGTTCACTGGCCCCCTACGAGCAGTACTTC. Protein: CASSSLAPYEQYF. V is TRBV2 and J is TRBJ2-7; D unclear. This CDR3 contains 13 residues. The germline V gene has CDR1 SNHLY and CDR2 FYNNEI. Trimming cost V 5 bases and J 2 bases, with 10 bases left between them.

In DNA, the CDR3 is TGTGCCAGCAGTTCTCGGTCAGAAGCTTTCTTT. It codes for CASSSRSEAFF. This sequence joins TRBV28 and TRBJ1-1; no definite D call. V lost 4 bases, J lost 8 bases, and 8 bases lay in between. Germline V gives CDR1 MDHEN, CDR2 SYDVKM. This CDR3 has 11 amino acids.

V usage is TRBV5-4 and J usage is TRBJ1-1; weak D call: TRBD1 (5 bases). V was shortened by 0 bases and J by 8 bases, with 11 bases between the two germline ends. The CDR3 totals 13 residues. Germline V gene data show CDR1 as SGHNT and CDR2 as YYREEE (reference sequence). The CDR3 DNA reads as TGTGCCAGCAGCTTGGATCTCGGGGGGGAAGCTTTCTTT. Its protein is CASSLDLGGEAFF.

This clone was seen a few times. The chain combines TRBV7-2 with TRBJ1-2; TRBD1 might be the D (5 bases). The germline CDR1 and CDR2 sequences are SGHTA and FQGNSA. Deletions cut 5 bases from V and 4 bases from J, with 17 bases between. The CDR3 totals 15 residues. The CDR3 DNA follows: TGTGCCAGCAGCCAAAGCGGGACGACTACCTATGGCTACACCTTC. It yields the protein CASSQSGTTTYGYTF. Drawing the rest from reference TRBV7-2 and TRBJ1-2, the complete variable domain is GAGVSQSPSNKVTEKGKDVELRCDPISGHTALYWYRQSLGQGLEFLIYFQGNSAPDKSGLPSDRFSAERTGGSVSTLTIQRTQQEDSAVYLCASSQSGTTTYGYTFGSGTRLTVV.

The chain has TRBV28 and TRBJ1-5; 7 bases agree with TRBD1. The ends lost 1 base at V and 2 bases at J; junction bases unmatched: 5. The CDR3 totals 16 residues. CDR1 is MDHEN, CDR2 SYDVKM, per germline. The CDR3 is CASSLSFGQGNQPQHF. CDR3 in DNA: TGTGCCAGCAGTTTATCGTTCGGACAGGGCAATCAGCCCCAGCATTTT.

The genes are TRBV29-1 and TRBJ1-2; D might be TRBD1 (6 bases). Germline V gene lookup returns CDR1 SQVTM and CDR2 ANQGSEA. The CDR3 totals 14 residues. Trimming left V 6 bases short and J 4 bases short, with 18 bases between. CDR3 sequence: CSVHDRPAGYGYTF. CDR3 DNA sequence: TGCAGCGTACATGACAGGCCCGCGGGCTATGGCTACACCTTC.

This chain connects TRBV9 to TRBJ1-2; D remains unclear. In germline, CDR1 is SGDLS, CDR2 YYNGEE. There are 13 residues in the CDR3. V was trimmed by 0 bases and J by 4 bases, leaving 7 bases between them. CDR3 nucleotides: TGTGCCAGCAGCGTAGAGGCTACCTATGGCTACACCTTC. Translation gives CASSVEATYGYTF.

This clone showed up just a few times. J is TRBJ2-5 and V is TRBV12-5, with D possibly being TRBD2 (5 bases). Trimming cost V 3 bases and J 2 bases, with 10 bases left between them. Germline V gene lookup returns CDR1 LGHNT and CDR2 FRNRAP. The CDR3 consists of 14 residues. CDR3 bases: TGTGCTAGTGGTTTCGGGATAATGCAAGAGACCCAGTACTTC. Its translation is CASGFGIMQETQYF.

The chain recombines TRBV9 with TRBJ2-7; maybe TRBD2 (7 bases). The V gene's germline CDR1 is SGDLS and CDR2 YYNGEE. CDR3 length: 14 amino acids. Trimming removed 4 bases at V and 5 bases at J, with 16 bases between. CDR3 bases: TGTGCCAGCAGCTTTCGGGGGGCCCCTGACGAGCAGTACTTC. Its translation: CASSFRGAPDEQYF.

This chain links TRBV28 with TRBJ2-2, with TRBD1 matching over 9 bases. Germline-derived CDR1 and CDR2 are MDHEN and SYDVKM. The V segment lost 9 bases and the J segment 6 bases; nucleotides outside the gene matches: 14. The CDR3 has 16 amino acids. CDR3: CARNIRDRAVSGELFF. CDR3 sequence (DNA): TGTGCCAGAAATATCAGGGACAGGGCGGTCTCCGGGGAGCTGTTTTTT.

The chain carries TRBV28 and TRBJ2-2; 10 bases agree with TRBD2. The V segment lost 1 base and the J segment 3 bases; nucleotides outside the gene matches: 20. Germline values: CDR1 MDHEN, CDR2 SYDVKM. The length of the CDR3 is 22 residues. For the CDR3, the DNA is TGTGCCAGCAGTTTATTTGGACGGTGGGGTGCTAGCGGGAGTTGGGACACCGGGGAGCTGTTTTTT. Its protein product is CASSLFGRWGASGSWDTGELFF.

This clone was detected only a few times. CDR3 amino acids: CASSLGPNQPQHF. The CDR3 bases are TGCGCCAGCAGCTTAGGCCCAAATCAGCCCCAGCATTTT. The genes are TRBV5-1 and TRBJ1-5, with D hard to call. The CDR3 runs to 13 residues. The germline gives CDR1 SGHRS, CDR2 YFSETQ. V lost 2 bases and J 4 bases, leaving 7 bases between the germline ends. The full variable domain, completed using reference TRBV5-1 and TRBJ1-5, is KAGVTQTPRYLIKTRGQQVTLSCSPISGHRSVSWYQQTPGQGLQFLFEYFSETQRNKGNFPGRFSGRQFSNSRSEMNVSTLELGDSALYLCASSLGPNQPQHFGDGTRLSIL.

This chain uses TRBV4-2 with TRBJ2-7, with 9 bases matching TRBD1. The CDR3 contains 16 residues. The ends lost 0 bases at V and 4 bases at J; junction bases unmatched: 7. CDR1 is LGHNA, CDR2 YNFKEQ, per germline. The CDR3 DNA reads TGTGCCAGCAGCCAAGATGGGACAGGGAGGGGATACGAGCAGTACTTC. As protein: CASSQDGTGRGYEQYF.

The chain carries TRBV18 and TRBJ2-1; TRBD2 matches 8 bases. J gave up 0 bases and V 3 bases, and 4 bases lay outside the gene matches. Germline V gives CDR1 KGHSH, CDR2 LQKENI. The CDR3 length is 16 residues. The CDR3 loop reads CASSPVAGSSYNEQFF. The DNA of the CDR3 is TGTGCCAGCTCACCTGTAGCGGGGAGCTCCTACAATGAGCAGTTCTTC.

V usage is TRBV5-8 and J usage is TRBJ1-4; TRBD1 matches 7 bases. Germline V gene lookup returns CDR1 SGHTS and CDR2 YDEGEE. CDR3 length equals 11 residues. The ends lost 4 bases at V and 14 bases at J; junction bases unmatched: 5. DNA of the CDR3: TGTGCCAGCAGCGCGACAGGGAGGCTGTTTTTT. Protein sequence: CASSATGRLFF.

V is TRBV9 and J is TRBJ2-3; D call uncertain. The CDR3 covers 13 residues. V was pared by 0 bases and J by 4 bases, with 6 bases between. Germline CDR1 reads SGDLS; CDR2 reads YYNGEE. CDR3 in amino acids: CASSVGVSDTQYF. CDR3 in DNA: TGTGCCAGCAGCGTAGGAGTCTCAGATACGCAGTATTTT.

A few counts support this clone. This chain connects TRBV19 to TRBJ1-2; D is possibly TRBD1 (6 bases). Trimming took 7 bases from V and 8 from J, leaving 20 bases between them. Germline V gene sequence: CDR1 LNHDA, CDR2 SQIVND (reference sequence). The CDR3 is made up of 14 amino acids. The DNA for the CDR3 is TGTGCCAGTACCAGTCCCGGGACATCTTGGGGCTACACCTTC. Residues: CASTSPGTSWGYTF. Full variable domain (missing parts from reference TRBV19 and TRBJ1-2): DGGITQSPKYLFRKEGQNVTLSCEQNLNHDAMYWYRQDPGQGLRLIYYSQIVNDFQKGDIAEGYSVSREKKESFPLTVTSAQKNPTAFYLCASTSPGTSWGYTFGSGTRLTVV.

The chain links TRBV5-1 to TRBJ2-5; the D gene is possibly TRBD1 (6 bases). The better agreement between TRBJ2-7 and the DNA end casts doubt on the J call. Germline CDR1 is SGHRS and CDR2 is YFSETQ. The CDR3 is 15 residues long. The CDR3 spells CASSFGQRSSDEQYF. The CDR3 nucleotides are TGCGCCAGCAGCTTCGGACAGAGGAGCTCGGACGAGCAGTACTTC.

V usage is TRBV10-3 and J usage is TRBJ1-5, with TRBD1 matching over 7 bases. Germline CDR1 and CDR2: ENHRY and SYGVKD. This CDR3 spans 16 amino acids. V was clipped by 3 bases and J by 1 base; unmatched bases: 6. The CDR3 coding sequence is TGTGCCATCAGTGACCGGGACAGAATAAGCAATCAGCCCCAGCATTTT. Protein product: CAISDRDRISNQPQHF.

The rearrangement links TRBV30 to TRBJ1-5; the D gene is possibly TRBD1 (6 bases). This CDR3 comprises 14 residues. Germline V lookup: CDR1 GTSNPN, CDR2 SVGIG (reference sequence). V was cut by 5 bases and J by 0 bases, with 11 bases left in between. The CDR3 is CAWSRGYSNQPQHF. The CDR3 DNA is TGTGCCTGGTCCAGGGGTTATAGCAATCAGCCCCAGCATTTT. Looking up the rest from reference TRBV30 and TRBJ1-5 gives the full variable domain: SQTIHQWPATLVQPVGSPLSLECTVEGTSNPNLYWYRQAAGRGLQLLFYSVGIGQISSEVPQNLSASRPQDRQFILSSKKLLLSDSGFYLCAWSRGYSNQPQHFGDGTRLSIL.

This clone has more than one count but fewer than ten. The chain couples TRBV6-6 to TRBJ2-3; tentative D call: TRBD1 (5 bases). Per germline, CDR1 MNHNY and CDR2 SVGAGI (reference sequence). V lost 7 bases and J 12 bases, leaving 17 bases between the germline ends. The CDR3 extends over 12 amino acids. The CDR3 protein is CASTQEGDLQYF. CDR3 DNA sequence: TGTGCCAGCACCCAGGAAGGGGATCTACAGTATTTT.

The V gene is TRBV7-8, the J gene TRBJ1-2; 7 nucleotides agree with TRBD1. Trimming removed 5 bases from V and 6 bases from J; junction bases left unmatched: 12. The germline V gene has CDR1 SGHVS and CDR2 FQNEAQ. The CDR3 loop spans 15 amino acids. CDR3 in DNA: TGTGCCAGCAGCCCATTTCTCGACAGGGTCCATGGCTACACCTTC. Amino acids: CASSPFLDRVHGYTF.